In its sample, the clone carrying this T cell receptor (beta chain) was seen a few times. The CDR3 runs to 15 residues. The J segment lost 4 bases and the V segment lost 0 bases, leaving 8 bases of the junction unmatched. CDR1 SQVTM and CDR2 ANQGSEA come from the germline V gene. Study processing details: Amplification of reference gene primers was used by the study to estimate nucleated cell counts. The repertoire was sequenced with immunoSEQ multiplex PCR; TCRdb's copy has only in-frame clones and lacks some. V and J calls plus clone size are reproduced from that table; the DNA served to infer D and trimming. The sample contains about 130,000 clones, around 88% of which appear only once. These data are taken from a study of blood T cell repertoires in COVID-19. About the research overall: Material from acute and convalescent COVID-19 was sourced from the United States, Italy and Spain. The analysed material was cDNA or gDNA that came from T cells, B-cell-depleted T cells, or PBMCs.

The chain uses TRBV29-1 and TRBJ2-7; 8 bases map to TRBD2. Sequencing was done on a sample of peripheral blood. The TCR originated in a human donor in a cohort sampled during active COVID-19. The CDR3 is CSVEDLQERGYEQYF. In DNA form, the CDR3 reads TGCAGCGTTGAAGATCTTCAGGAGCGGGGGTACGAGCAGTACTTC.